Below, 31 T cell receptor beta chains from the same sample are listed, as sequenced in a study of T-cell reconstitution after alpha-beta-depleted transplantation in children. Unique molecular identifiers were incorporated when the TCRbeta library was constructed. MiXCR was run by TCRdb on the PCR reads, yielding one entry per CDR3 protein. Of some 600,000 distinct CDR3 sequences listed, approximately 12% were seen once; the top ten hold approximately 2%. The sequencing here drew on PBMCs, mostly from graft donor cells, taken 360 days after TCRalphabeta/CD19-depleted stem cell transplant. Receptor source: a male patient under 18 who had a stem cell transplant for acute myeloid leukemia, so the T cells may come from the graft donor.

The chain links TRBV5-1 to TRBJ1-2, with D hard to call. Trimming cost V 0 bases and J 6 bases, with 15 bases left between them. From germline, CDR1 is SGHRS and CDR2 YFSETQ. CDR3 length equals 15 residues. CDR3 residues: CASSLEGSGFHGYTF. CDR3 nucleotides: TGCGCCAGCAGCTTGGAAGGTTCCGGGTTTCATGGCTACACCTTC. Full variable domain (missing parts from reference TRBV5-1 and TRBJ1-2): KAGVTQTPRYLIKTRGQQVTLSCSPISGHRSVSWYQQTPGQGLQFLFEYFSETQRNKGNFPGRFSGRQFSNSRSEMNVSTLELGDSALYLCASSLEGSGFHGYTFGSGTRLTVV.

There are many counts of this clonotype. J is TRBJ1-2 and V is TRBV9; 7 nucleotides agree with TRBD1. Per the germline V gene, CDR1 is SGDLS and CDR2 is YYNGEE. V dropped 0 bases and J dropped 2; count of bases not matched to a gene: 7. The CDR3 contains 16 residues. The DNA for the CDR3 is TGTGCCAGCAGCGTAGCTTCGGGCAGGGGGAACTATGGCTACACCTTC. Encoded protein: CASSVASGRGNYGYTF.

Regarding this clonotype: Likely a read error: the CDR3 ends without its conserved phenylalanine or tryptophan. CDR3 amino acids: CAISDWGSVGNEQFV. The DNA of the CDR3 is TGTGCCATCAGTGACTGGGGCTCCGTGGGGAATGAGCAGTTCGTC. The chain joins TRBV10-3 to TRBJ2-1; TRBD1 is a possible D gene (5 bases). Trimming took 3 bases from V and 7 from J, leaving 16 bases between them. The germline V gene encodes CDR1 ENHRY and CDR2 SYGVKD. This CDR3 has 15 residues.

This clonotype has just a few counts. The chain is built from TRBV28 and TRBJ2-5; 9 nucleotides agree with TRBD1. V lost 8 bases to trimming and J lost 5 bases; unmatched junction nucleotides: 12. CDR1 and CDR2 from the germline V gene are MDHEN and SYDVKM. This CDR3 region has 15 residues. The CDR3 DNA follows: TGTGCCAGCGGCCCCCCGGGACAGGGTGTTGAGACCCAGTACTTC. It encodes CASGPPGQGVETQYF.

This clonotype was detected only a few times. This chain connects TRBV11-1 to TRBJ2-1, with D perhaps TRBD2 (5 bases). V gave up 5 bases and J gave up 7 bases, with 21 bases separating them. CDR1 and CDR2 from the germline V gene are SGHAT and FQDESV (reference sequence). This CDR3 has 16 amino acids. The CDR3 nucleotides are TGTGCCAGCAGCCCGCGAGTAGCGAATAAAGCGAATGAGCAGTTCTTC. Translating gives CASSPRVANKANEQFF.

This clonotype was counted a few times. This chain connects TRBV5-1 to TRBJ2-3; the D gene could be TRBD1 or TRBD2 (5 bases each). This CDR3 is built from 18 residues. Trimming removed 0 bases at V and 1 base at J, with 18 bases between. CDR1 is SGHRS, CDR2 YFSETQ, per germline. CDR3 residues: CASSLGNSGGHRTDTQYF. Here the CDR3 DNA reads TGCGCCAGCAGCTTGGGAAATAGTGGAGGACACCGCACAGATACGCAGTATTTT.

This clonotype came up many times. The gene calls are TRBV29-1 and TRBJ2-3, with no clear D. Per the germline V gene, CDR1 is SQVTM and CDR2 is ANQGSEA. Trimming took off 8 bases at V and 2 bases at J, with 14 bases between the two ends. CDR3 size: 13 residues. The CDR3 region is CSPIRANTDTQYF. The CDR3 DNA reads TGCAGCCCCATCCGGGCCAACACAGATACGCAGTATTTT.

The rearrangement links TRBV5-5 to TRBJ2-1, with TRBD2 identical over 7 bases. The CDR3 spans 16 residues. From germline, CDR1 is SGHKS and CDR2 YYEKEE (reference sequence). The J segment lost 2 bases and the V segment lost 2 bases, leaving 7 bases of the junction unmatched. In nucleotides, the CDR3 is TGTGCCAGCAGCTTTGGGGGGGAGTACGCCTACAATGAGCAGTTCTTC. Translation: CASSFGGEYAYNEQFF. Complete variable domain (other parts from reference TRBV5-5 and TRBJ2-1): DAGVTQSPTHLIKTRGQQVTLRCSPISGHKSVSWYQQVLGQGPQFIFQYYEKEERGRGNFPDRFSARQFPNYSSELNVNALLLGDSALYLCASSFGGEYAYNEQFFGPGTRLTVL.

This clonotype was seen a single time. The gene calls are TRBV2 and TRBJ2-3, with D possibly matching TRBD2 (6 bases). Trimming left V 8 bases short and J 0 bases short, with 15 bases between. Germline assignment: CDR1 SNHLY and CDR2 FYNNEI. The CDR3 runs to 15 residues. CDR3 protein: CASWGVGASTDTQYF. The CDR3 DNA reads TGTGCCAGCTGGGGGGTGGGAGCCAGCACAGATACGCAGTATTTT.

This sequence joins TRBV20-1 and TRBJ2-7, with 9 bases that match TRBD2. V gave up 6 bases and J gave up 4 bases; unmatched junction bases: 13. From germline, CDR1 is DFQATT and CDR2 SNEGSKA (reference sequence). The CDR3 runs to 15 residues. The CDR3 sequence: CSAIQGLAWSYEQYF. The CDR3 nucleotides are TGCAGTGCAATACAAGGACTAGCGTGGTCTTACGAGCAGTACTTC.

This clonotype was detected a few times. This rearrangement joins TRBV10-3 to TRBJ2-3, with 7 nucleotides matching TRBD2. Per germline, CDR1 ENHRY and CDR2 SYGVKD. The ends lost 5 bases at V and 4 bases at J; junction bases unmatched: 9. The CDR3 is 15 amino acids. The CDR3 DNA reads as TGTGCCATCAGTTCCTCGGGAGGAGGAGCAGATACGCAGTATTTT. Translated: CAISSSGGGADTQYF.

The CDR3 loop is CASSIVARGARSYEQYF. The CDR3 nucleotides read TGTGCCAGTAGTATAGTGGCTCGGGGGGCCCGATCATACGAGCAGTACTTC. This rearrangement joins TRBV19 to TRBJ2-7; D possibly corresponds to TRBD2 (7 bases). V shed 1 base and J shed 4 bases, with 20 bases lying between them. Germline V gene sequence: CDR1 LNHDA, CDR2 SQIVND (reference sequence). The CDR3 runs 17 residues.

CDR3: CSAPIGLAGTDTQYF. The CDR3 DNA reads as TGCAGTGCTCCAATTGGACTAGCGGGAACAGATACGCAGTATTTT. The chain links TRBV20-1 to TRBJ2-3; TRBD2 matches at 12 bases. V shed 5 bases and J 3 bases; nucleotides not matched to a gene: 6. The CDR3 spans 15 residues. CDR1 DFQATT and CDR2 SNEGSKA come from the germline V gene (reference sequence).

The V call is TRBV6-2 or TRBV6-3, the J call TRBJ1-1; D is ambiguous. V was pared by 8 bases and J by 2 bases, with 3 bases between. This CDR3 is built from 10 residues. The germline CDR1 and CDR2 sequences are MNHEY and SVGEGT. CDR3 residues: CASGNTEAFF. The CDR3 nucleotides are TGTGCCAGCGGAAACACTGAAGCTTTCTTT.

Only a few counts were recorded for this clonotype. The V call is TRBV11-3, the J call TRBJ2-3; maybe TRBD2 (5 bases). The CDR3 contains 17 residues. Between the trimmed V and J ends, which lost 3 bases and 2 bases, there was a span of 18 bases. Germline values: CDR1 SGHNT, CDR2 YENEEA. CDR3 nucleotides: TGTGCCAGCAGCTTGGACCTGGACGGGGAATCCACAGATACGCAGTATTTT. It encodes CASSLDLDGESTDTQYF.

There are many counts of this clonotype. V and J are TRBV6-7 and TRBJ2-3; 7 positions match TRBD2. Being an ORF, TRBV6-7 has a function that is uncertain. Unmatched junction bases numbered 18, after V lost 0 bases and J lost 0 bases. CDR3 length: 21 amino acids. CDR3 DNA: TGTGCCAGCAGTTACTCGATGGGCCTAGCGGTGTACTCGCCTAGCACAGATACGCAGTATTTT. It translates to CASSYSMGLAVYSPSTDTQYF.

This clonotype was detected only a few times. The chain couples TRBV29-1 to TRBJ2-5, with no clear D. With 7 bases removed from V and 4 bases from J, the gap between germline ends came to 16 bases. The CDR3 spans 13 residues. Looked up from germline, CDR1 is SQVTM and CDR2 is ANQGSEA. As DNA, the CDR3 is TGCAGCGGTGTTGGGCTACTCGGAGAGACCCAGTACTTC. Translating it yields CSGVGLLGETQYF.

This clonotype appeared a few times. The CDR3 coding sequence is TGCAGCGTTGAGATAGGGGTCTATGGCTACACCTTC. Amino acid sequence: CSVEIGVYGYTF. The J gene is TRBJ1-2, the V gene TRBV29-1, with a weak D call TRBD1 (5 bases). V was trimmed by 3 bases and J by 4 bases, leaving 9 bases between them. Germline V gene lookup returns CDR1 SQVTM and CDR2 ANQGSEA. This CDR3 comprises 12 residues.

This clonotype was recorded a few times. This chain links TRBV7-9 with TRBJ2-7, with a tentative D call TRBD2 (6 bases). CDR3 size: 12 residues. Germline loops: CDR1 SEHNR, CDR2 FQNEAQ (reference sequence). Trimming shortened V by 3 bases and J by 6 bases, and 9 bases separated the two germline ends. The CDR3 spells CASSLWEAEQYF. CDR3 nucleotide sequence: TGTGCCAGCAGCTTGTGGGAGGCCGAGCAGTACTTC.

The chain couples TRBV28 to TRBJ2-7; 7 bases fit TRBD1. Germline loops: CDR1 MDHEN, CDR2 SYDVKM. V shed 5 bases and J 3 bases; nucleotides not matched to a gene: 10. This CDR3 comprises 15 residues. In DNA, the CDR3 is TGTGCCAGCAGTCCAGTGAACAGGGGTCTCTACGAGCAGTACTTC. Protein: CASSPVNRGLYEQYF.

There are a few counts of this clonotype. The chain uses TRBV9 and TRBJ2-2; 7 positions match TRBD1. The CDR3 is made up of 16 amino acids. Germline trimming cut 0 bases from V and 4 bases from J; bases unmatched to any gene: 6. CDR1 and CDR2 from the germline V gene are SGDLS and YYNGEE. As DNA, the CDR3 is TGTGCCAGCAGCGTAGAGACAGGGTGGCGCACCGGGGAGCTGTTTTTT. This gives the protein CASSVETGWRTGELFF.

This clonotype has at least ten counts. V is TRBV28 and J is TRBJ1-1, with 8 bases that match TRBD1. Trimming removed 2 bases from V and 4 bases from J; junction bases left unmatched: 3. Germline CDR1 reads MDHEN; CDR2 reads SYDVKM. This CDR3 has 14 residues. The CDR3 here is CASSLLDRGTEAFF. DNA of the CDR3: TGTGCCAGCAGTTTACTCGACAGGGGCACTGAAGCTTTCTTT.

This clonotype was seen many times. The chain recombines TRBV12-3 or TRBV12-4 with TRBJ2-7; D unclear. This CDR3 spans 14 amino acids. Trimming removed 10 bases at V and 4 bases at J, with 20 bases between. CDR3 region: CATPSTTASYEQYF. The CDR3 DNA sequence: TGTGCCACCCCCAGTACTACCGCTTCTTACGAGCAGTACTTC.

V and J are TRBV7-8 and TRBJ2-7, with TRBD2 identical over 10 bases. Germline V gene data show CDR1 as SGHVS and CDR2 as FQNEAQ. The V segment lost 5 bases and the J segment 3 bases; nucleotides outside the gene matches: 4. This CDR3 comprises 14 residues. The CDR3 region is CASSVLAGLYEQYF. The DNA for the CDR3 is TGTGCCAGCAGCGTACTAGCGGGACTCTACGAGCAGTACTTC. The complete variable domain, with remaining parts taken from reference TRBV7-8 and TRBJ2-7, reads GAGVSQSPRYKVAKRGQDVALRCDPISGHVSLFWYQQALGQGPEFLTYFQNEAQLDKSGLPSDRFFAERPEGSVSTLKIQRTQQEDSAVYLCASSVLAGLYEQYFGPGTRLTVT.

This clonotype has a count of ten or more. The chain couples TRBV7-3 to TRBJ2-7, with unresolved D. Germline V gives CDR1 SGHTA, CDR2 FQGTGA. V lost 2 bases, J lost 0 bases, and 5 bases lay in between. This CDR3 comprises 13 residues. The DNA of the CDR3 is TGTGCCAGCAGCTTATATCCCTCCTACGAGCAGTACTTC. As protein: CASSLYPSYEQYF.

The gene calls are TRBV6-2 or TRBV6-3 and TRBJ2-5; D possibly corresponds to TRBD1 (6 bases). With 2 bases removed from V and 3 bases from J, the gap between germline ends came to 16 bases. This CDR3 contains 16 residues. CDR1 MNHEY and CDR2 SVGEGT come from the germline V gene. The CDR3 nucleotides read TGTGCCAGCAGTTACCCCGTGGACAGACCCGAAGAGACCCAGTACTTC. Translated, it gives CASSYPVDRPEETQYF.

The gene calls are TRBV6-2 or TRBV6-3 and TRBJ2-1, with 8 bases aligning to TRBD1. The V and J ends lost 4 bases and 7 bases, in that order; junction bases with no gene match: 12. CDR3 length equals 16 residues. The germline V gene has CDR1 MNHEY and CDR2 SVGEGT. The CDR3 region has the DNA TGTGCCAGCAGTTTCGTCCGCGGACAGGGCCATAATGAGCAGTTCTTC. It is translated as CASSFVRGQGHNEQFF.

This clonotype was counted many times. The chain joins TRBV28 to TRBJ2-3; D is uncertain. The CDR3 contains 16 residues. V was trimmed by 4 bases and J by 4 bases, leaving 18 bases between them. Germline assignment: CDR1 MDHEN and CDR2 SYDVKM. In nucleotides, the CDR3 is TGTGCCAGCAGTTCGCACTGGGGTAGAGGAGCAGATACGCAGTATTTT. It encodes CASSSHWGRGADTQYF.

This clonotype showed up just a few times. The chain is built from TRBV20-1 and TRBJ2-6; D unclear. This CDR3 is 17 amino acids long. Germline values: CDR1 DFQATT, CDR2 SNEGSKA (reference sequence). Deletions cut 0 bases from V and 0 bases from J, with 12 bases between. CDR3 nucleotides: TGCAGTGCTAGAGATCGGGCGATATACTCTGGGGCCAACGTCCTGACTTTC. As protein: CSARDRAIYSGANVLTF.

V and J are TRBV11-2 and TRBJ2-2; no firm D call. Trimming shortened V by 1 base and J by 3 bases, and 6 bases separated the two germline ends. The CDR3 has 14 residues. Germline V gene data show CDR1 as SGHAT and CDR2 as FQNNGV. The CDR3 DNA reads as TGTGCCAGCAGCTTAGGGTCCTACACCGGGGAGCTGTTTTTT. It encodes CASSLGSYTGELFF.

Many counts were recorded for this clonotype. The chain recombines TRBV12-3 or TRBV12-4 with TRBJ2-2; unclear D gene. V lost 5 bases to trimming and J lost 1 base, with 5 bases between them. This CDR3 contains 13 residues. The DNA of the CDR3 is TGTGCCAGCAGTCACAAGAACACCGGGGAGCTGTTTTTT. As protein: CASSHKNTGELFF.